These 3 T cell receptor beta chains were all obtained from the same sample, sequenced in a study of blood T cell repertoires in COVID-19. TCRdb's table, derived via immunoSEQ multiplex PCR, lists solely in-frame clones and lacks some. The sample records under 200,000 clones, about 83% being singletons. Material for sequencing was peripheral blood. The receptors here all came from a man between 60 and 70 years old with acute or convalescent COVID-19.

The V and J genes are TRBV7-8 and TRBJ1-4, with D possibly TRBD1 on 6 matching bases. Trimming cost V 1 base and J 6 bases, with 12 bases left between them. Germline values: CDR1 SGHVS, CDR2 FQNEAQ. The CDR3 totals 15 residues. CDR3 bases: TGTGCCAGCAGCTTAGAGGTGGGGGCAGATGAAAAACTGTTTTTT. Residues: CASSLEVGADEKLFF.

The V gene is TRBV6-5, the J gene TRBJ2-1; D uncertain. Trimming cost V 4 bases and J 7 bases, with 8 bases left between them. From germline, CDR1 is MNHEY and CDR2 SVGAGI. The CDR3 sequence is 12 residues long. The CDR3 region is CASSWYGNEQFF. The CDR3 DNA is TGTGCCAGCAGTTGGTACGGTAATGAGCAGTTCTTC.

This clone came up a few times. This chain uses TRBV1 with TRBJ1-2; the table assigns TRBD1, which was not confirmed against the DNA. TRBV1 is marked as a pseudogene. This CDR3 has 18 residues. The CDR3 DNA follows: TGCACCAGCAGCCAAGAAGAGGGGGACAGTCGCTATTCTCAGGGCTACACCTTC. Protein sequence: CTSSQEEGDSRYSQGYTF.